This is a list of T cell receptor beta chains from one sample in a study of T cell responses to AZD1222 COVID-19 vaccine. Sequenced by immunoSEQ multiplex PCR; TCRdb stores in-frame clones only, minus some. The table includes 100,000 to 150,000 clones, over 75% detected once. This specimen consisted of peripheral blood, obtained on day 0 of AZD1222 vaccination. The receptors stem from an adult in good health. Each CDR3 is given with its conserved first and last residue. The D gene is left open where the match is weak. Not every row has a clone size; where given, it reads once, few, many or a size class.

D,V,size,J,DNA,CDR3
TRBD2,TRBV19,-,TRBJ2-7,TGTGCCAGTAGCCCCCTTGGGGCTAGCGGGGGGTACGAGCAGTACTTC,CASSPLGASGGYEQYF
TRBD1,TRBV7-2,-,TRBJ2-5,TGTGCCAGCAGCTGGACAGGAGTGGAGACCCAGTACTTC,CASSWTGVETQYF
TRBD1,TRBV6-5,-,TRBJ2-7,TGTGCCAGCAGGCAGGGGGCTGGGGAGCAGTACTTC,CASRQGAGEQYF
-,TRBV4-2,once,TRBJ1-2,TGTGCCAGCAGCCAAGAGAATAACTATGGCTACACCTTC,CASSQENNYGYTF
TRBD1,TRBV7-8,-,TRBJ1-2,TGTGCCAGCAGCTTCTGGAAGGACAGGGGGCTCGGTGGCTACACCTTC,CASSFWKDRGLGGYTF
TRBD2,TRBV7-9,-,TRBJ2-3,TGTGCCAGCACCCCCGGTGGTAGCGGGTCCGGAGCAAGGAATTCAGATACGCAGTATTTT,CASTPGGSGSGARNSDTQYF
-,TRBV7-9,-,TRBJ1-2,TGTGCCAGCAGCTTACAAGGGGCGCGGGGCTATGGCTACACCTTC,CASSLQGARGYGYTF
-,TRBV5-6,-,TRBJ2-7,TGTGCCAGCAGCTTGGCGGGCAGGGTGGGAGAGCAGTACTTC,CASSLAGRVGEQYF
-,TRBV28,-,TRBJ1-1,TGTGCCAGCAGTTTATCGGGGACACTGAACACTGAAGCTTTCTTT,CASSLSGTLNTEAFF
-,TRBV27,-,TRBJ1-1,TGTGCCAGCAGTCGGACAGATATGGGAACGAGGAACACTGAAGCTTTCTTT,CASSRTDMGTRNTEAFF
-,TRBV27,-,TRBJ1-1,TGTGCCAGCAGTTTAGTCGGGGGATCGAACACTGAAGCTTTCTTT,CASSLVGGSNTEAFF
TRBD1,TRBV5-1,-,TRBJ1-1,TGCGCCAGCAGCCTGGCGGGACAGGGTGGGGTCTTT,CASSLAGQGGVF
TRBD2,TRBV7-9,-,TRBJ2-5,TGTGCCAGCAGCTTAGCGCTAACGGGCGGGGGACGGGAGACCCAGTACTTC,CASSLALTGGGRETQYF
TRBD1,TRBV9,-,TRBJ2-7,TGTGCCAGCAGCTCACCCGGGACAGGGAACCCCTACGAGCAGTACTTC,CASSSPGTGNPYEQYF
TRBD1,TRBV27,-,TRBJ1-6,TGTGCCAGCAGTCTCCTCGGCAGGGGGTACAGCTCACCCCTCCACTTT,CASSLLGRGYSSPLHF
TRBD1,TRBV4-1,-,TRBJ1-1,TGCGCCACCTCGGGACAGTTGAACACTGAAGCTTTCTTT,CATSGQLNTEAFF
-,TRBV11-1,-,TRBJ1-2,TGTGCCAGCAGCTTAGAGACAAAAAGACGCTATGGCTACACCTTC,CASSLETKRRYGYTF
-,TRBV12-3/TRBV12-4,-,TRBJ2-7,TGTGCCAGCAGTTTAAGGTTCTACGAGCAGTACTTC,CASSLRFYEQYF
-,TRBV19,-,TRBJ2-1,TGTGCCACCGTTAATGGGCGTCTCTACAATGAGCAGTTCTTC,CATVNGRLYNEQFF
TRBD2,TRBV9,-,TRBJ2-2,TGTGCCAGCAGCGTAGGCGCTAGCGGGATGAACACCGGGGAGCTGTTTTTT,CASSVGASGMNTGELFF
-,TRBV6-5,once,TRBJ1-3,TGTGCCAGCAGTTCCCCCCTCTCTGGAAACACCATATATTTT,CASSSPLSGNTIYF
-,TRBV18,-,TRBJ2-5,TGTGCCAGCTTATCGACACCCCAAGAGACCCAGTACTTC,CASLSTPQETQYF
TRBD1,TRBV30,-,TRBJ1-1,TGTGCCTGGAGTGTCGGTGGGACAGTTGAAGCTTTCTTT,CAWSVGGTVEAFF
-,TRBV27,-,TRBJ2-2,TGTGCCAGCAGTTTCGGTGACTCATTGGGCGGCGGGGAGCTGTTTTTT,CASSFGDSLGGGELFF
TRBD1,TRBV28,-,TRBJ1-1,TGTGCCAGCACCGGGGACAGACGAACGGGAACTGAAGCTTTCTTT,CASTGDRRTGTEAFF
-,TRBV27,once,TRBJ1-6,TGTGCCAGCAGCCCAAGACCGGCTGTGGGTAATTCACCCCTCCACTTT,CASSPRPAVGNSPLHF
TRBD1,TRBV7-2,-,TRBJ1-5,TGTGCCAGCAGCGCGGGACAGGGACTCAATCAGCCCCAGCATTTT,CASSAGQGLNQPQHF
-,TRBV5-5,-,TRBJ1-1,TGTGCCAGCAGCCAACGCACCGGGAACACTGAAGCTTTCTTT,CASSQRTGNTEAFF
-,TRBV18,-,TRBJ2-5,TGTGCCAGCTCACCAGAGAACAGGGAAGAGACCCAGTACTTC,CASSPENREETQYF
-,TRBV5-8,-,TRBJ2-5,TGTGCCAGCAGCAAAACCAGCTCCCAAGAGACCCAGTACTTC,CASSKTSSQETQYF
TRBD1,TRBV30,-,TRBJ1-1,TGTGCCTGGCGAAACAGGGGAGAAGCTTTCTTT,CAWRNRGEAFF
-,TRBV5-5,-,TRBJ1-5,TGTGCCAGCAGCGCCCAGGACAACCAGTTAGGCAATCAGCCCCAGCATTTT,CASSAQDNQLGNQPQHF
TRBD2,TRBV15,-,TRBJ2-1,TGTGCCACCAGTTCGCGGCGGGGGAATGAGCAGTTCTTC,CATSSRRGNEQFF
TRBD1,TRBV11-2,-,TRBJ1-1,TGTGCCAGCAGCTTCGGGACAGGGGCATTGGGCACTGAAGCTTTCTTT,CASSFGTGALGTEAFF
-,TRBV27,-,TRBJ2-6,TGTGCCAGCAGTTTAGCCAGACTCTCTGGGGCCAACGTCCTGACTTTC,CASSLARLSGANVLTF
-,TRBV3-1/TRBV3-2,-,TRBJ1-1,TGTGCCAGCAGCCTGGGGACCCGAGGCACTGAAGCTTTCTTT,CASSLGTRGTEAFF
TRBD1,TRBV6-5,-,TRBJ1-2,TGTGCCAGCAGTCCCCGACAGGGTGGCTACACCTTC,CASSPRQGGYTF
-,TRBV28,once,TRBJ1-4,TGTGCCAGCAGTCGCAGGGGAGGGACTGAAAAACTGTTTTTT,CASSRRGGTEKLFF
-,TRBV29-1,-,TRBJ2-1,TGCAGCGTTGCTTGGGGTTCCTACAATGAGCAGTTCTTC,CSVAWGSYNEQFF
TRBD2,TRBV11-2,-,TRBJ2-5,TGTGCCAGCACACGACTAGCAGCCCAAGAGACCCAGTACTTC,CASTRLAAQETQYF
-,TRBV5-1,few,TRBJ2-2,TGCGCCAGCAGCTTGGCCTTGAACACCGGGGAGCTGTTTTTT,CASSLALNTGELFF
-,TRBV28,-,TRBJ2-5,TGTGCCAGCAGTTCCACCTCGGGCGGGACGGAGACCCAGTACTTC,CASSSTSGGTETQYF
TRBD2,TRBV3-1/TRBV3-2,-,TRBJ2-1,TGTGCCAGCAGGCAGACTAGCGGGGGGAACAATGAGCAGTTCTTC,CASRQTSGGNNEQFF
-,TRBV19,few,TRBJ1-5,TGTGCCAGTAGTCATGGGGTGGATCAGCCCCAGCATTTT,CASSHGVDQPQHF
-,TRBV19,-,TRBJ1-5,TGTGCCAGTAGTATGGGGGGTTTGAGCAATCAGCCCCAGCATTTT,CASSMGGLSNQPQHF
-,TRBV7-2,-,TRBJ2-7,TGTGCCAGCAGCTTTTCCGGTTACGAGCAGTACTTC,CASSFSGYEQYF
-,TRBV7-3,once,TRBJ1-1,TGTGCCAGCAGCACAACAAGGTTTTCTAAGACTGAAGCTTTCTTT,CASSTTRFSKTEAFF
-,TRBV25-1,-,TRBJ2-7,TGTGCCAGCAGTGAGCGAGAGAGTACCTACGAGCAGTACTTC,CASSERESTYEQYF
TRBD1,TRBV5-1,-,TRBJ1-4,TGCGCCAGCAGCTTACGACAGGGGTCTAATGAAAAACTGTTTTTT,CASSLRQGSNEKLFF
-,TRBV7-9,-,TRBJ2-1,TGTGCCAGCAGCTTAGTTACTTACAATGAGCAGTTCTTC,CASSLVTYNEQFF
TRBD1,TRBV19,once,TRBJ1-1,TGTGCCAGTAGCCCCCGGGACAGGGTATTCCAAGCTTTCTTT,CASSPRDRVFQAFF
-,TRBV29-1,once,TRBJ2-7,TGCAGCGTGGCCTCGGGACCGAATACGCGCTCCTACGAGCAGTACTTC,CSVASGPNTRSYEQYF
-,TRBV11-2,-,TRBJ1-1,TGTGCCAGCAGCTTAGTACCGCGGGATGGATACACTGAAGCTTTCTTT,CASSLVPRDGYTEAFF
TRBD1,TRBV28,-,TRBJ1-1,TGTGCCAGCAGGACGGGACAGATAAACACTGAAGCTTTCTTT,CASRTGQINTEAFF